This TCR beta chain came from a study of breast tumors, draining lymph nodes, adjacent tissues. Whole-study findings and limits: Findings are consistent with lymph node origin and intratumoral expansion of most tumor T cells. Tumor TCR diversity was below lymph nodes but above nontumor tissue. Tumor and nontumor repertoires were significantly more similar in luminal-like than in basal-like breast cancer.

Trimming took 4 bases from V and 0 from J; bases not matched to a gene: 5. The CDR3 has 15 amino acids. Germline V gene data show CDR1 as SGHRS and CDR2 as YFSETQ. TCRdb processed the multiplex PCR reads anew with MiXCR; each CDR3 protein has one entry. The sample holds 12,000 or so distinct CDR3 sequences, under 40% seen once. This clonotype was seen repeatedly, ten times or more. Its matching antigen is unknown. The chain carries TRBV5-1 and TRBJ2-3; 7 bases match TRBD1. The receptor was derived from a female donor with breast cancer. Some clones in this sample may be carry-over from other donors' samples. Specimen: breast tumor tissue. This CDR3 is CASSPGQVSTDTQYF. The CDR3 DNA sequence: TGCGCCAGCAGCCCAGGACAGGTTAGCACAGATACGCAGTATTTT.